The 9 T cell receptor beta chains below come from one sample, sequenced in a study of blood T cell repertoires in COVID-19. The table came from immunoSEQ multiplex PCR; TCRdb's copy has only in-frame clones and leaves some out. The sample carries approximately 100,000 clones, roughly 87% recorded once. The sample taken for sequencing was peripheral blood. Receptors were obtained from a human donor in a cohort sampled during active COVID-19.

The chain employs TRBV10-3 and TRBJ2-1; D perhaps matches TRBD1 (5 bases). Germline V gives CDR1 ENHRY, CDR2 SYGVKD. This CDR3 is built from 15 residues. V lost 2 bases to trimming and J lost 5 bases, with 13 bases between them. The CDR3 here is CAISEKGPMNNEQFF. The DNA for the CDR3 is TGTGCCATCAGTGAGAAGGGGCCGATGAACAATGAGCAGTTCTTC.

V and J are TRBV19 and TRBJ1-4; tentatively, D is TRBD1 (5 bases). This CDR3 spans 13 amino acids. Germline lookup yields CDR1 LNHDA and CDR2 SQIVND (reference sequence). V shed 8 bases and J shed 8 bases, with 15 bases lying between them. CDR3 DNA sequence: TGTGCCAGTGGAGGGGCCGAACGAGAAAAACTGTTTTTT. It is translated as CASGGAEREKLFF.

V and J are TRBV28 and TRBJ1-5; 9 bases match TRBD1. This CDR3 comprises 16 residues. Germline CDR1 is MDHEN and CDR2 is SYDVKM. The V gene end was trimmed by 6 bases and the J gene end by 2 bases; junction bases not matched to a gene: 8. CDR3 nucleotide sequence: TGTGCCAGCAGGCCTGATGGACAGGGGCGCAATCAGCCCCAGCATTTT. It is translated as CASRPDGQGRNQPQHF.

The rearrangement joins TRBV6-5 to TRBJ2-7; unclear D gene. This CDR3 spans 12 amino acids. The V and J ends lost 7 bases and 5 bases respectively, with 12 bases between them. Germline V gene sequence: CDR1 MNHEY, CDR2 SVGAGI. The CDR3 nucleotides read TGTGCCAGCACCCCACTGGGCCACGAGCAGTACTTC. It codes for CASTPLGHEQYF.

In its sample, this clone was seen once. The chain couples TRBV28 to TRBJ2-7; TRBD1 is a possible D gene (5 bases). This CDR3 has 16 amino acids. The V and J ends lost 1 base and 2 bases respectively, with 15 bases between them. Germline CDR1 reads MDHEN; CDR2 reads SYDVKM. CDR3 nucleotide sequence: TGTGCCAGCAGTTTATCCCACTCAAGGGGAACCTACGAGCAGTACTTC. This gives the protein CASSLSHSRGTYEQYF.

The chain uses TRBV9 and TRBJ1-4; D call uncertain. Trimming pared 4 bases from V and 7 bases from J, leaving 11 bases between. Germline V gives CDR1 SGDLS, CDR2 YYNGEE. CDR3 size: 13 residues. CDR3: CASSPTGFEKLFF. The CDR3 region has the DNA TGTGCCAGCAGCCCTACCGGTTTTGAAAAACTGTTTTTT. Based on the CDR3 plus reference TRBV9 and TRBJ1-4, the full variable domain is DSGVTQTPKHLITATGQRVTLRCSPRSGDLSVYWYQQSLDQGLQFLIQYYNGEERAKGNILERFSAQQFPDLHSELNLSSLELGDSALYFCASSPTGFEKLFFGSGTQLSVL.

This rearrangement joins TRBV6-1 to TRBJ2-7; D is perhaps TRBD1 (6 bases). Germline loops: CDR1 MNHNS, CDR2 SASEGT. The CDR3 loop spans 15 amino acids. V was pared by 1 base and J by 2 bases, with 12 bases between. The CDR3 protein is CASSEGPGATYEQYF. The CDR3 coding sequence is TGTGCCAGCAGTGAAGGGCCAGGGGCGACCTACGAGCAGTACTTC.

The rearrangement uses TRBV5-1 and TRBJ2-2; D possibly corresponds to TRBD1 (6 bases). V was shortened by 0 bases and J by 6 bases, with 12 bases between the two germline ends. The CDR3 has 15 amino acids. Germline V gives CDR1 SGHRS, CDR2 YFSETQ. This chain's CDR3 is CASSLEQGSPGELFF. CDR3 bases: TGCGCCAGCAGCTTGGAACAGGGTAGTCCCGGGGAGCTGTTTTTT.

The V gene is TRBV7-3, the J gene TRBJ2-3; tentative D call: TRBD2 (6 bases). This CDR3 contains 13 residues. Germline loops: CDR1 SGHTA, CDR2 FQGTGA. Trimming removed 1 base from V and 6 bases from J, with 8 bases in between. The chain's CDR3 is CASSLNGGDTQYF. CDR3 DNA sequence: TGTGCCAGCAGCTTAAATGGGGGGGATACGCAGTATTTT.